The 11 T cell receptor beta chains below all came from one sample that was sequenced in a study of OX40 agonist ivuxolimab in advanced cancers. Measured with immunoSEQ multiplex PCR; TCRdb has only the in-frame clones, and not every one. In the table there are about 80,000 clones, 90% to 95% of which are singletons. This material consisted of CD4+ or CD8+ T cells sorted from blood, taken in a trial of the OX40 agonist ivuxolimab. These receptors all come from an adult with an advanced solid tumor such as melanoma, head and neck, liver or kidney cancer.

The chain is built from TRBV6-5 and TRBJ1-2; unclear D gene. This CDR3 region has 14 residues. The V end lost 0 bases, the J end lost 10 bases, and 15 bases lay between the germline ends. Germline assignment: CDR1 MNHEY and CDR2 SVGAGI. The CDR3 DNA reads TGTGCCAGCAGTTACTCGATGTTGTCAAGAGACTACACCTTC. Protein product: CASSYSMLSRDYTF.

The sample holds a few counts of this clone. This chain connects TRBV6-5 to TRBJ1-1, with 7 positions matching TRBD1. Germline V gene lookup returns CDR1 MNHEY and CDR2 SVGAGI. The CDR3 length is 14 residues. Germline trimming cut 5 bases from V and 7 bases from J; bases unmatched to any gene: 10. The CDR3 coding sequence is TGTGCCAGCAGTCCTGACAGGGACAGTGGTGAAGCTTTCTTT. Translating gives CASSPDRDSGEAFF.

The CDR3 spells CASTTRWEEQFF. CDR3 nucleotides: TGTGCCAGCACTACGAGATGGGAGGAGCAGTTCTTC. This chain uses TRBV2 with TRBJ2-1; a weak D match, TRBD2 (5 bases). CDR1 is SNHLY, CDR2 FYNNEI, per germline. V lost 7 bases and J 10 bases, leaving 14 bases between the germline ends. CDR3 size: 12 residues.

The CDR3: CASSIQGASLYEQYF. CDR3 DNA sequence: TGTGCCAGCAGCATACAGGGGGCTTCCCTCTACGAGCAGTACTTC. The chain employs TRBV11-2 and TRBJ2-5, with 9 bases lining up with TRBD1. The J call is in doubt because the DNA end fits TRBJ2-7 better. Germline V gives CDR1 SGHAT, CDR2 FQNNGV. This CDR3 comprises 15 residues.

The rearrangement links TRBV27 to TRBJ2-7; 8 positions agree with TRBD1. The CDR3 length is 15 residues. Germline-derived CDR1 and CDR2 are MNHEY and SMNVEV (reference sequence). V shed 5 bases and J 6 bases; nucleotides not matched to a gene: 12. CDR3 protein: CASSEISTGQGEQYF. CDR3 DNA sequence: TGTGCCAGCAGTGAGATAAGTACCGGACAGGGCGAGCAGTACTTC.

The V call is TRBV2, the J call TRBJ1-1, with D possibly being TRBD1 (5 bases). Germline lookup yields CDR1 SNHLY and CDR2 FYNNEI. The CDR3 sequence is 14 residues long. The ends were cut back, 7 bases at V and 1 base at J, with 13 bases in the middle. CDR3 in amino acids: CASIGRGGNTEAFF. The CDR3 DNA follows: TGTGCCAGCATCGGTCGCGGGGGGAACACTGAAGCTTTCTTT.

The rearrangement joins TRBV10-1 to TRBJ2-7; D may be TRBD2 (6 bases). The CDR3 totals 13 residues. V gave up 4 bases and J gave up 3 bases, with 10 bases separating them. Germline CDR1 is WNHNN and CDR2 is SYGVQD (reference sequence). The DNA for the CDR3 is TGCGCCAGCAGTGGGGGGGAGAGCTACGAGCAGTACTTC. It codes for CASSGGESYEQYF.

This chain links TRBV2 with TRBJ2-7; TRBD2 is a possible D gene (6 bases). The CDR3 is made up of 15 amino acids. V lost 4 bases and J 4 bases, leaving 17 bases between the germline ends. The germline CDR1 and CDR2 sequences are SNHLY and FYNNEI. DNA of the CDR3: TGTGCCAGCAGTGCTGACGGGAGTAGAGGGTACGAGCAGTACTTC. Its translation is CASSADGSRGYEQYF.

The V gene is TRBV11-3, the J gene TRBJ2-3; D may be TRBD1 (6 bases). From germline, CDR1 is SGHNT and CDR2 YENEEA. Trimming took off 7 bases at V and 0 bases at J, with 29 bases between the two ends. The CDR3 has 20 amino acids. As DNA, the CDR3 is TGTGCCAGCACCGAGTGGTTGGGGCAGGGGACATCTCCTAGCACAGATACGCAGTATTTT. This translates into CASTEWLGQGTSPSTDTQYF.

This clone was picked up one time. The chain combines TRBV2 with TRBJ2-7; possible D gene TRBD1, 6 bases. Trimming removed 2 bases at V and 3 bases at J, with 14 bases between. The V gene's germline CDR1 is SNHLY and CDR2 FYNNEI. This CDR3 spans 15 amino acids. The CDR3 DNA follows: TGTGCCAGCAGTGAATCGGGACATACAAACTACGAGCAGTACTTC. As protein: CASSESGHTNYEQYF.

This sequence joins TRBV7-6 and TRBJ2-7, with D perhaps matching TRBD2 (6 bases). This CDR3 spans 17 amino acids. V lost 4 bases, J lost 0 bases, and 19 bases lay in between. Germline CDR1 SGHVS, CDR2 FNYEAQ. The CDR3 DNA reads TGTGCCAGCAGCTCCCAACTGGGACTCCAAAGCTCCTACGAGCAGTACTTC. This translates into CASSSQLGLQSSYEQYF. The whole variable domain, remainder taken from reference TRBV7-6 and TRBJ2-7, is GAGVSQSPRYKVTKRGQDVALRCDPISGHVSLYWYRQALGQGPEFLTYFNYEAQQDKSGLPNDRFSAERPEGSISTLTIQRTEQRDSAMYRCASSSQLGLQSSYEQYFGPGTRLTVT.